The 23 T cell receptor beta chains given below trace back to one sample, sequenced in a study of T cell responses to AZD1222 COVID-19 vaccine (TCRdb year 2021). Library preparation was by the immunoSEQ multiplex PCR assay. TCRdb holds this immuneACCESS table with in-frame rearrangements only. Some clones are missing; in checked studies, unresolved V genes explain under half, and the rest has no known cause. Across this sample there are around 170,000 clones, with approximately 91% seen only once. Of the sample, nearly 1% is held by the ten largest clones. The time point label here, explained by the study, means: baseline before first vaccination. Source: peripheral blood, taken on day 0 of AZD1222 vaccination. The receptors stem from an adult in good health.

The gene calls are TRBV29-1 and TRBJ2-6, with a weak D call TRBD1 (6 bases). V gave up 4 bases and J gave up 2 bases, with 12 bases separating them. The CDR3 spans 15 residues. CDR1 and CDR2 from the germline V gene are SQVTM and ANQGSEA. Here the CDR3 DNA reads TGCAGCGTTGGCCAGGGGTTAGCTGGGGCCAACGTCCTGACTTTC. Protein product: CSVGQGLAGANVLTF.

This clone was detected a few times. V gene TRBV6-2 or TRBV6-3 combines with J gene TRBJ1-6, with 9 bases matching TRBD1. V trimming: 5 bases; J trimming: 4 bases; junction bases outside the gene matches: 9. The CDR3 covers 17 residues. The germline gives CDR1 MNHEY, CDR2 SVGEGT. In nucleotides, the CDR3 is TGTGCCAGCAGTCCACTGGGGGACAGGGTGTATAATTCACCCCTCCACTTT. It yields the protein CASSPLGDRVYNSPLHF.

CDR3 in amino acids: CASSYATGNTEAFF. The CDR3 coding sequence is TGTGCCAGCAGTTACGCGACAGGGAACACTGAAGCTTTCTTT. The chain carries TRBV6-5 and TRBJ1-1; a possible D gene is TRBD1 (6 bases). The V gene's germline CDR1 is MNHEY and CDR2 SVGAGI. With 2 bases removed from V and 1 base from J, the gap between germline ends came to 8 bases. The CDR3 runs to 14 residues.

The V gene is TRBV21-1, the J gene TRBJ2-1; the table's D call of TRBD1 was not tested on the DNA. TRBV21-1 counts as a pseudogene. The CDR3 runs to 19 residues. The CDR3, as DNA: TGTGCCAGCAGCAAAAAAAGGGGGATGACAAAGAGCTCCTACAATGAGCAGTTCTTC. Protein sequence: CASSKKRGMTKSSYNEQFF.

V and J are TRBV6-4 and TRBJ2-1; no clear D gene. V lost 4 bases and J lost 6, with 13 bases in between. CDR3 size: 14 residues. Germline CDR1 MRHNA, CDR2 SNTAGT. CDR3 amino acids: CASSAGQGSNEQFF. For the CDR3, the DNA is TGTGCCAGCAGTGCCGGGCAAGGGTCCAATGAGCAGTTCTTC.

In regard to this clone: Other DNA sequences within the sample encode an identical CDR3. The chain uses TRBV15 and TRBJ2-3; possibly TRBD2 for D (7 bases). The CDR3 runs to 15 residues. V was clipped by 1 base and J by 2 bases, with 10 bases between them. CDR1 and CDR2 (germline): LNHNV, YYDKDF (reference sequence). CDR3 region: CATSRGGGLTDTQYF. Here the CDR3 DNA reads TGTGCCACCAGCAGAGGGGGGGGCCTCACAGATACGCAGTATTTT.

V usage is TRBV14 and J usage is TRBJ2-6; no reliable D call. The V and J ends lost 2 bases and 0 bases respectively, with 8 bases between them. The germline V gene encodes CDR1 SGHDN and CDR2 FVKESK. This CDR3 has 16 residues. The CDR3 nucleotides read TGTGCCAGCAGCCAATCCCCGGGCTCTGGGGCCAACGTCCTGACTTTC. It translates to CASSQSPGSGANVLTF.

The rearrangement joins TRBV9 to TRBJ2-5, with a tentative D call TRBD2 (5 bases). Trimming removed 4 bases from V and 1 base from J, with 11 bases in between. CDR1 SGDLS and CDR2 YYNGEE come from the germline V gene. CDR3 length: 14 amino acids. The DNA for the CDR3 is TGTGCCAGCAGCATCCCGGGGTTCCAAGAGACCCAGTACTTC. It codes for CASSIPGFQETQYF.

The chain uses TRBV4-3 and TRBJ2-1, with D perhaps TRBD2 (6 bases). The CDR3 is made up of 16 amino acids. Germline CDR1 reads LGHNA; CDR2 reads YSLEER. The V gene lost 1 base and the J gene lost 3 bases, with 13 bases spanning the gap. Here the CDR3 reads CASSQGIGGLYNEQFF. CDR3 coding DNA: TGCGCCAGCAGCCAAGGGATCGGGGGACTCTACAATGAGCAGTTCTTC.

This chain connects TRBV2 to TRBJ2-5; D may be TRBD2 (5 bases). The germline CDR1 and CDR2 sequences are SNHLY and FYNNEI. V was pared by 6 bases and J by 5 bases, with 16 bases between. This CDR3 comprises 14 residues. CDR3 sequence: CASRRTQAGETQYF. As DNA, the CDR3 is TGTGCCAGCAGACGTACCCAGGCGGGCGAGACCCAGTACTTC.

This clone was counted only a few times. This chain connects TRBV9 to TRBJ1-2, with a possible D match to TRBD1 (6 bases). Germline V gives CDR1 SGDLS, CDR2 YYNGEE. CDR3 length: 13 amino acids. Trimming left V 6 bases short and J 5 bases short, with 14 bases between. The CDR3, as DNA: TGTGCCAGCACCCTACAGGGAATGTATGGCTACACCTTC. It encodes CASTLQGMYGYTF.

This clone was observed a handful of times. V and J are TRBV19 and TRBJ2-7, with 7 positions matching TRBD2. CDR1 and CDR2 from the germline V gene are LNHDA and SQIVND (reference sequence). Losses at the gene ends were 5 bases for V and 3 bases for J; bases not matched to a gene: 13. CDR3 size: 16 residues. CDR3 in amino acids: CASSLGDGGGFYEQYF. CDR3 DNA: TGTGCCAGTAGTCTGGGGGACGGCGGGGGATTCTACGAGCAGTACTTC. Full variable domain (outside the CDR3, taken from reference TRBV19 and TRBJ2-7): DGGITQSPKYLFRKEGQNVTLSCEQNLNHDAMYWYRQDPGQGLRLIYYSQIVNDFQKGDIAEGYSVSREKKESFPLTVTSAQKNPTAFYLCASSLGDGGGFYEQYFGPGTRLTVT.

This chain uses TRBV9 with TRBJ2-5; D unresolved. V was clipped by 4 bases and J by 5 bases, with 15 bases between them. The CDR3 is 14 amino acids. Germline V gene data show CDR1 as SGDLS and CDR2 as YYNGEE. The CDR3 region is CASSPMRGSETQYF. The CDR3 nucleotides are TGTGCCAGCAGCCCGATGCGAGGTTCGGAGACCCAGTACTTC.

CDR3 region: CASSGTGSTQYF. The CDR3 nucleotides are TGTGCCAGTAGTGGAACAGGGAGTACGCAGTATTTT. This chain joins TRBV19 and TRBJ2-3, with D tentatively TRBD1 (6 bases). Trimming removed 5 bases at V and 8 bases at J, with 11 bases between. The CDR3 has 12 amino acids. Germline V gene sequence: CDR1 LNHDA, CDR2 SQIVND (reference sequence).

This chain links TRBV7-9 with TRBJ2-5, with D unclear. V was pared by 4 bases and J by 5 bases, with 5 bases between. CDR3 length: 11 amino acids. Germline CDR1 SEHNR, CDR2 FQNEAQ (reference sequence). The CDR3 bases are TGTGCCAGCAGCTCAAGGGAGACCCAGTACTTC. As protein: CASSSRETQYF.

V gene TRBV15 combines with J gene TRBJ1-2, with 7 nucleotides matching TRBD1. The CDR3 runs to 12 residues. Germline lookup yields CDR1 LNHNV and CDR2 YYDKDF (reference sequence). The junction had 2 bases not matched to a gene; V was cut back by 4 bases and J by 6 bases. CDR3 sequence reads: CATSTTGDGYTF. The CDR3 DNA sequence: TGTGCCACCAGCACCACAGGGGATGGCTACACCTTC. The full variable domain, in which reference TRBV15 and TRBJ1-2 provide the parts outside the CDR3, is DAMVIQNPRYQVTQFGKPVTLSCSQTLNHNVMYWYQQKSSQAPKLLFHYYDKDFNNEADTPDNFQSRRPNTSFCFLDIRSPGLGDTAMYLCATSTTGDGYTFGSGTRLTVV.

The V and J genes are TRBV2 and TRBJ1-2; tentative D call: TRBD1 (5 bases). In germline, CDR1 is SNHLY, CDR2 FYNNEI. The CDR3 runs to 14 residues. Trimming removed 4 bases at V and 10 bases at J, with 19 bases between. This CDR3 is CASSALGSGGTYTF. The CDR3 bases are TGTGCCAGCAGTGCCTTGGGCAGCGGAGGGACCTACACCTTC.

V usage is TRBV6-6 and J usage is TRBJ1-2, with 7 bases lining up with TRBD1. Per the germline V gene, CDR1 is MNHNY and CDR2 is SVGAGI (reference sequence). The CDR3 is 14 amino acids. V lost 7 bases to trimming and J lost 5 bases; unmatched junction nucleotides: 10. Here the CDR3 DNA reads TGTGCCAGCACCGAGGGGGCGCCGGGGTATGGCTACACCTTC. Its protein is CASTEGAPGYGYTF.

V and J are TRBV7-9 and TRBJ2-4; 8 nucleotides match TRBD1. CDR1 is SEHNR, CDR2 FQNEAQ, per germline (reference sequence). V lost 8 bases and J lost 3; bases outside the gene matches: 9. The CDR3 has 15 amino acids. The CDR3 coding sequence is TGTGCCAGCGAGTTTCATGGACAGGGCAAAAACATTCAGTACTTC. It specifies CASEFHGQGKNIQYF.

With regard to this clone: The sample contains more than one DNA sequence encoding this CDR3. The CDR3 DNA follows: TGCAGTGCCAGACAGAACACTGAAGCTTTCTTT. It codes for CSARQNTEAFF. The chain couples TRBV20-1 to TRBJ1-1; D gene ambiguous. The CDR3 totals 11 residues. Germline CDR1 and CDR2: DFQATT and SNEGSKA (reference sequence). Trimming shortened V by 6 bases and J by 1 base, and 6 bases separated the two germline ends.

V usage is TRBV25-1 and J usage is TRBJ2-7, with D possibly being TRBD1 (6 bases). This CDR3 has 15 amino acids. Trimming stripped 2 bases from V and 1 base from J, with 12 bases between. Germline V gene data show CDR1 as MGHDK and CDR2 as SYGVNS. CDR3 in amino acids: CASSERARGSYEQYF. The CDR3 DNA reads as TGTGCCAGCAGTGAACGAGCTAGGGGGTCCTACGAGCAGTACTTC.

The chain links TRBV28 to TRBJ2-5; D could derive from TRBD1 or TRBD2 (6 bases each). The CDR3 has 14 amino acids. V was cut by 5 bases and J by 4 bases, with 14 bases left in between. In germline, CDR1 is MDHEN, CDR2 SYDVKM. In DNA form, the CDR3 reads TGTGCCAGCAGTAAAAGTGGGGGGCTAGAGACCCAGTACTTC. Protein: CASSKSGGLETQYF.

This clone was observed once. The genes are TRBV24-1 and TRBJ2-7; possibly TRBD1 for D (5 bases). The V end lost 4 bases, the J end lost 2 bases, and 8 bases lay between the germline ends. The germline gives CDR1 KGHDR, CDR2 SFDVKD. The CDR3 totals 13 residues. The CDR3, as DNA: TGTGCCACCAGTGACCAGGACACCTACGAGCAGTACTTC. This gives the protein CATSDQDTYEQYF.